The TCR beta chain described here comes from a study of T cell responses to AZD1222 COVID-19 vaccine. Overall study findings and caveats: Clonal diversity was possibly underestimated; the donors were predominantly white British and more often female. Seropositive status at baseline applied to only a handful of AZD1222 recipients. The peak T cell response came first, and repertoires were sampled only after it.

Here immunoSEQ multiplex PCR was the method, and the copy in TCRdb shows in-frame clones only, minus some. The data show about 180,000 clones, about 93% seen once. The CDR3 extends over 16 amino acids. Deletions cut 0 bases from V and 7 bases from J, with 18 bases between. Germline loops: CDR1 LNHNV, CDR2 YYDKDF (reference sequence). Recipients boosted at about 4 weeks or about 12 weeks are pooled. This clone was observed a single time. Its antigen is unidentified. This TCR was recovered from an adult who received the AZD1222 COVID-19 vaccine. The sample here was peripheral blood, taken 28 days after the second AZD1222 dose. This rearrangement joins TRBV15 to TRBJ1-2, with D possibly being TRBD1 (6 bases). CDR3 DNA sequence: TGTGCCACCAGCAGAGATCGGGCGCAGGGGCCGGCTGGCTACACCTTC. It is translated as CATSRDRAQGPAGYTF.